A selection of T cell receptor beta chains follows, all from one sample in a study of blood T cell repertoires in COVID-19. TCRdb keeps only in-frame clones here, not all; method: immunoSEQ multiplex PCR. The sample holds about 530,000 clones, 70% to 90% seen once. The sequenced sample consisted of peripheral blood. The receptors were sampled from a woman between 45 and 65 years old with COVID-19, enrolled during active disease. Both conserved end residues are part of each CDR3. Fields, in order: V gene, J gene, D gene, clone size, CDR3 protein, CDR3 DNA. D genes are given only for firm matches. Rows may omit the clone size; those that give it use once, few, many or a size class.

>TRBV6-6|TRBJ1-5|TRBD1|NA
CASSEQGMDQPQHF
TGTGCCAGCAGCGAACAGGGGATGGATCAGCCCCAGCATTTT
>TRBV12-3/TRBV12-4|TRBJ1-3|NA|few
CASTQSTNTIYF
TGTGCCAGCACCCAATCTACAAACACCATATATTTT
>TRBV10-2|TRBJ2-1|TRBD2|NA
CASSESAAGGRNEQFF
TGCGCCAGCAGTGAGTCTGCGGCGGGGGGCCGGAATGAGCAGTTCTTC
>TRBV5-1|TRBJ2-7|TRBD1|NA
CASSFNPGQGAYEQYF
TGCGCCAGCAGCTTTAATCCGGGACAGGGTGCCTACGAGCAGTACTTC
>TRBV2|TRBJ2-2|NA|NA
CASSGDTSSRGELFF
TGTGCCAGCAGCGGTGACACCTCCTCAAGGGGGGAGCTGTTTTTT
>TRBV30|TRBJ1-1|NA|NA
CAWTYPEGPNTEAFF
TGTGCCTGGACCTATCCGGAGGGCCCAAACACTGAAGCTTTCTTT
>TRBV11-2|TRBJ2-7|NA|NA
CASSLGGGDEQYF
TGTGCCAGCAGCTTAGGGGGCGGGGACGAGCAGTACTTC
>TRBV11-3|TRBJ2-2|NA|NA
CASSLNRATTGELFF
TGTGCCAGCAGCTTAAACAGGGCCACAACCGGGGAGCTGTTTTTT
>TRBV10-1|TRBJ2-3|NA|NA
CASSLRGRTDTQYF
TGCGCCAGCAGTCTCCGGGGTCGGACAGATACGCAGTATTTT
>TRBV2|TRBJ2-2|NA|few
CASTQEAGELFF
TGTGCCAGCACTCAGGAGGCCGGGGAGCTGTTTTTT
>TRBV25-1|TRBJ2-3|NA|NA
CASSGWDRGVDTQYF
TGTGCCAGCAGTGGATGGGACCGCGGGGTGGATACGCAGTATTTT
>TRBV27|TRBJ2-7|TRBD1|NA
CASSRTTGIYEQYF
TGTGCCAGCAGTCGAACGACAGGGATCTACGAGCAGTACTTC
>TRBV3-1/TRBV3-2|TRBJ2-1|NA|NA
CASSPLSHNEQFF
TGTGCCAGCAGCCCCCTGAGTCACAATGAGCAGTTCTTC
>TRBV11-2|TRBJ1-4|NA|NA
CASSLRQDPATNEKLFF
TGTGCCAGCAGCCTTCGACAGGACCCTGCAACTAATGAAAAACTGTTTTTT
>TRBV5-6|TRBJ1-2|TRBD1|NA
CASSLPGQGSYGYTF
TGTGCCAGCAGCCTCCCGGGACAGGGGAGTTATGGCTACACCTTC
>TRBV20-1|TRBJ1-1|NA|NA
CSASKGANTEAFF
TGCAGTGCCAGTAAAGGAGCGAACACTGAAGCTTTCTTT
>TRBV3-1/TRBV3-2|TRBJ1-5|TRBD1|NA
CASSQRQGIQPQHF
TGTGCCAGCAGCCAACGACAGGGGATTCAGCCCCAGCATTTT
>TRBV11-2|TRBJ1-2|TRBD1|few
CASTSGDRVDGYTF
TGTGCCAGCACCTCCGGGGACAGGGTAGATGGCTACACCTTC
>TRBV6-6|TRBJ1-4|TRBD1|NA
CASSSPDRVDEKLFF
TGTGCCAGCAGTTCGCCGGACAGGGTAGATGAAAAACTGTTTTTT
>TRBV24-1|TRBJ1-4|NA|NA
CATRGASNEKLFF
TGTGCCACCAGGGGGGCCTCGAATGAAAAACTGTTTTTT
>TRBV7-3|TRBJ2-5|TRBD1|NA
CASSIGTGVKETQYF
TGTGCCAGCAGCATCGGGACAGGGGTAAAAGAGACCCAGTACTTC
>TRBV2|TRBJ1-3|NA|NA
CAGRLYSGNTIYF
TGTGCCGGCAGGTTATACTCTGGAAACACCATATATTTT
>TRBV4-2|TRBJ2-1|TRBD1|NA
CASSPRGARGSDNEQFF
TGTGCCAGCAGCCCCCGAGGGGCCAGGGGGTCTGACAATGAGCAGTTCTTC
>TRBV6-5|TRBJ2-7|TRBD2|NA
CASSGGYEQYF
TGTGCCAGCAGCGGGGGGTACGAGCAGTACTTC
>TRBV9|TRBJ1-4|TRBD1|NA
CASSVDRGGDEKLFF
TGTGCCAGCAGCGTTGACAGGGGAGGGGATGAAAAACTGTTTTTT
>TRBV24-1|TRBJ2-5|TRBD2|NA
CATSVSGLAGGGAQYF
TGTGCCACCAGTGTTAGCGGACTAGCGGGGGGAGGGGCCCAGTACTTC
>TRBV9|TRBJ2-2|NA|NA
CASSPTGPGELFF
TGTGCCAGCAGCCCCACAGGGCCCGGGGAGCTGTTTTTT
>TRBV7-9|TRBJ2-1|NA|few
CASSLVASDNEQFF
TGTGCCAGCAGCTTAGTAGCGAGCGACAATGAGCAGTTCTTC
>TRBV7-9|TRBJ1-2|NA|NA
CASSLGSLSYGYTF
TGTGCCAGCAGCTTAGGTTCCCTCAGCTATGGCTACACCTTC
>TRBV5-5|TRBJ2-2|TRBD1|once
CASSPRTGGAGELFF
TGTGCCAGCAGCCCCAGGACAGGGGGGGCCGGGGAGCTGTTTTTT
>TRBV27|TRBJ1-2|TRBD1|few
CASRAGTGGSYGYTF
TGTGCCAGCAGAGCCGGGACAGGGGGCTCCTATGGCTACACCTTC
>TRBV4-2|TRBJ1-1|TRBD1|NA
CASSQRDRGNTEAFF
TGTGCCAGCAGCCAACGGGACAGGGGCAACACTGAAGCTTTCTTT
>TRBV7-9|TRBJ1-3|NA|NA
CASSLFDTGNTIYF
TGTGCCAGCAGCTTATTTGACACTGGAAACACCATATATTTT
>TRBV6-2/TRBV6-3|TRBJ2-1|TRBD2|NA
CASSYRGPSGGANEQFF
TGTGCCAGCAGTTACCGGGGTCCTAGCGGGGGGGCAAATGAGCAGTTCTTC
>TRBV30|TRBJ1-2|TRBD1|NA
CAWSLTGGDYGYTF
TGTGCCTGGAGCCTTACAGGGGGGGACTATGGCTACACCTTC
>TRBV6-5|TRBJ1-1|NA|NA
CASSYSEVGPSFEAFF
TGTGCCAGCAGTTACTCGGAGGTCGGCCCTAGTTTTGAAGCTTTCTTT
>TRBV30|TRBJ2-7|TRBD1|NA
CAWSLGQGYEQYF
TGTGCCTGGAGTCTCGGACAGGGCTACGAGCAGTACTTC
>TRBV2|TRBJ1-2|TRBD1|NA
CANLRQGWGYTF
TGTGCCAACCTAAGACAGGGATGGGGCTACACCTTC
>TRBV20-1|TRBJ2-3|TRBD2|NA
CSASTLAGENLGTDTQYF
TGCAGTGCTAGTACACTAGCGGGGGAAAACCTGGGCACAGATACGCAGTATTTT
>TRBV3-1/TRBV3-2|TRBJ2-1|TRBD1|NA
CASSRTGGNEQFF
TGTGCCAGCAGCCGGACAGGGGGGAATGAGCAGTTCTTC
>TRBV5-8|TRBJ2-6|NA|NA
CASTPFADRPSSGANVLTF
TGTGCCAGCACCCCCTTTGCCGACAGGCCGAGCTCTGGGGCCAACGTCCTGACTTTC
>TRBV9|TRBJ2-7|NA|NA
CASSPSTGGVAGEQYF
TGTGCCAGCAGCCCTTCGACAGGAGGTGTTGCTGGCGAGCAGTACTTC
>TRBV2|TRBJ1-5|NA|few
CASSYIPREGDQPQHF
TGTGCCAGCAGTTACATCCCGCGGGAGGGTGATCAGCCCCAGCATTTT
>TRBV10-3|TRBJ1-5|TRBD1|once
CAISSTDRENQPQHF
TGTGCCATCAGCTCCACCGACAGGGAGAATCAGCCCCAGCATTTT
>TRBV7-9|TRBJ1-1|TRBD1|NA
CASSLAGQYQSTEAFF
TGTGCCAGCAGCTTAGCGGGACAGTATCAGTCCACTGAAGCTTTCTTT
>TRBV7-3|TRBJ2-7|TRBD1|NA
CASSSTGGWGEQYF
TGTGCCAGCAGCTCGACAGGGGGTTGGGGTGAGCAGTACTTC
>TRBV15|TRBJ1-3|NA|once
CATMGRGIFSGNTIYF
TGTGCCACCATGGGGAGGGGAATATTCTCTGGAAACACCATATATTTT
>TRBV10-2|TRBJ2-1|TRBD2|once
CASMFSGGVSNEQFF
TGCGCCAGCATGTTTAGCGGGGGGGTTAGCAATGAGCAGTTCTTC
>TRBV19|TRBJ2-6|TRBD1|NA
CASSNRQGAGANVLTF
TGTGCCAGTAGTAACCGACAGGGGGCTGGGGCCAACGTCCTGACTTTC
>TRBV28|TRBJ2-5|NA|NA
CASSLQGGLGRQETQYF
TGTGCCAGCAGTTTACAGGGTGGTCTAGGCCGGCAAGAGACCCAGTACTTC
>TRBV6-5|TRBJ2-1|NA|NA
CASSYSGPTYNEQFF
TGTGCCAGCAGTTACTCGGGGCCGACCTACAATGAGCAGTTCTTC
>TRBV3-1/TRBV3-2|TRBJ1-6|NA|NA
CASSRDFSPLHF
TGTGCCAGCAGCCGGGACTTTTCACCCCTCCACTTT